These 15 T cell receptor beta chains originate from one sample sequenced in a study of cytomegalovirus exposure and HLA in healthy donors. The study ran its PCR with 60 Vbeta and 13 Jbeta primers. Measured with immunoSEQ multiplex PCR; TCRdb has only the in-frame clones, and not every one. The top ten clones hold 2.5% of a sample with 150,000 to 200,000 clones, around 76% of them seen once. Sequenced input: PBMCs. The receptors were gathered from a woman younger than 45 in good health and CMV-seropositive.

This rearrangement joins TRBV9 to TRBJ1-2, with no clear D. Trimming cost V 0 bases and J 4 bases, with 7 bases left between them. The CDR3 covers 13 residues. CDR1 and CDR2 from the germline V gene are SGDLS and YYNGEE. CDR3 sequence (DNA): TGTGCCAGCAGCGTAGGGACTTCCTATGGCTACACCTTC. It is translated as CASSVGTSYGYTF.

The chain is built from TRBV28 and TRBJ1-2, with 7 bases lining up with TRBD1. The V gene's germline CDR1 is MDHEN and CDR2 SYDVKM. This CDR3 comprises 12 residues. J lost 4 bases, V lost 4 bases, and 0 bases had no gene match. The CDR3 is CASSWDSYGYTF. The CDR3 bases are TGTGCCAGCAGTTGGGACAGCTATGGCTACACCTTC.

The chain combines TRBV6-6 with TRBJ2-7; 9 bases agree with TRBD1. After removal of 5 bases from V and 3 bases from J, the junction contained 5 bases not matched to a gene. Germline V gives CDR1 MNHNY, CDR2 SVGAGI (reference sequence). The CDR3 consists of 14 residues. The CDR3 is CASSTSDRGYEQYF. CDR3 nucleotides: TGTGCCAGCAGTACCTCGGACAGGGGCTACGAGCAGTACTTC.

The V gene is TRBV10-1, the J gene TRBJ2-5, with a tentative D call TRBD1 (6 bases). The CDR3 runs to 12 residues. Germline values: CDR1 WNHNN, CDR2 SYGVQD (reference sequence). The V end was cut by 2 bases, the J end by 5 bases, with 6 bases between. CDR3 residues: CASSETGETQYF. The CDR3, as DNA: TGCGCCAGCAGTGAGACAGGGGAGACCCAGTACTTC.

This clone was recorded once. The chain uses TRBV18 and TRBJ2-6; 7 bases match TRBD2. CDR1 KGHSH and CDR2 LQKENI come from the germline V gene. The CDR3 runs 18 residues. Trimming removed 6 bases from V and 0 bases from J; junction bases left unmatched: 11. DNA of the CDR3: TGTGCCAGCTCGCTCCGGGAGGCCGGGGGCTCTGGGGCCAACGTCCTGACTTTC. Amino acid sequence: CASSLREAGGSGANVLTF.

The chain is built from TRBV9 and TRBJ2-1; the D gene is possibly TRBD2 (6 bases). V lost 2 bases, J lost 7 bases, and 10 bases lay in between. CDR3 size: 13 residues. The germline CDR1 and CDR2 sequences are SGDLS and YYNGEE. CDR3 DNA: TGTGCCAGCAGCGTTGGGACTTTGAATGAGCAGTTCTTC. This translates into CASSVGTLNEQFF.

The chain combines TRBV5-1 with TRBJ1-2, with 8 positions matching TRBD1. The V gene's germline CDR1 is SGHRS and CDR2 YFSETQ. The V and J ends lost 4 bases and 3 bases, in that order; junction bases with no gene match: 8. The CDR3 is 15 residues long. The CDR3 is CASSPGLTGDYGYTF. CDR3 DNA: TGCGCCAGCAGCCCAGGATTGACAGGGGACTATGGCTACACCTTC.

The V and J genes are TRBV13 and TRBJ1-4; a possible D gene is TRBD1 (5 bases). Trimming left V 3 bases short and J 1 base short, with 21 bases between. The CDR3 is made up of 19 amino acids. From germline, CDR1 is PRHDT and CDR2 FYEKMQ (reference sequence). CDR3 nucleotides: TGTGCCAGCAGCTTGGGCGGGAAGGGGAACATCGGAACTAATGAAAAACTGTTTTTT. Translation: CASSLGGKGNIGTNEKLFF. Variable domain in full (rest from reference TRBV13 and TRBJ1-4): AAGVIQSPRHLIKEKRETATLKCYPIPRHDTVYWYQQGPGQDPQFLISFYEKMQSDKGSIPDRFSAQQFSDYHSELNMSSLELGDSALYFCASSLGGKGNIGTNEKLFFGSGTQLSVL.

The chain recombines TRBV5-6 with TRBJ2-7; TRBD1 might be the D (6 bases). Trimming cost V 0 bases and J 3 bases, with 13 bases left between them. Looked up from germline, CDR1 is SGHDT and CDR2 is YYEEEE. The CDR3 extends over 15 amino acids. The CDR3 DNA follows: TGTGCCAGCAGCTTGGAGGCAGGGGAGAGCTACGAGCAGTACTTC. This gives the protein CASSLEAGESYEQYF.

This clone was recorded a few times. The rearrangement links TRBV28 to TRBJ2-7; TRBD2 aligns across 7 bases. Germline values: CDR1 MDHEN, CDR2 SYDVKM. The trim removed 7 bases at V and 7 bases at J, leaving 7 bases unmatched. The CDR3 runs 12 residues. The CDR3 coding sequence is TGTGCCAGCACCACCCAGCGGGGTGAGCAGTACTTC. Translating gives CASTTQRGEQYF.

This rearrangement joins TRBV28 to TRBJ1-5; TRBD1 matches at 9 bases. The CDR3 runs to 15 residues. V dropped 7 bases and J dropped 1; count of bases not matched to a gene: 5. The V gene's germline CDR1 is MDHEN and CDR2 SYDVKM. In nucleotides, the CDR3 is TGTGCCAGCAAAAGACAGGGGGGGAGCAATCAGCCCCAGCATTTT. Translating it yields CASKRQGGSNQPQHF. Combining the CDR3 with reference TRBV28 and TRBJ1-5 gives the whole variable domain DVKVTQSSRYLVKRTGEKVFLECVQDMDHENMFWYRQDPGLGLRLIYFSYDVKMKEKGDIPEGYSVSREKKERFSLILESASTNQTSMYLCASKRQGGSNQPQHFGDGTRLSIL.

V and J are TRBV9 and TRBJ1-2, with 7 positions matching TRBD1. The CDR3 sequence is 16 residues long. Germline V lookup: CDR1 SGDLS, CDR2 YYNGEE. The J segment lost 3 bases and the V segment lost 3 bases, leaving 11 bases of the junction unmatched. CDR3 protein: CASSALGQATDYGYTF. The CDR3 coding sequence is TGTGCCAGCAGCGCCCTTGGACAGGCTACAGACTATGGCTACACCTTC.

The chain couples TRBV4-1 to TRBJ2-7, with TRBD2 matching 8 bases. Germline V gene sequence: CDR1 MGHRA, CDR2 YSYEKL. The CDR3 has 15 amino acids. Trimming took 0 bases from V and 3 from J; bases not matched to a gene: 4. Written as DNA, the CDR3 is TGCGCCAGCAGCCAAGAGTCCGGGGGGGTCTACGAGCAGTACTTC. As protein: CASSQESGGVYEQYF.

The CDR3 coding sequence is TGTGCCATTTCACAGGGGGTTGGGTATGGCTACACCTTC. Its translation is CAISQGVGYGYTF. The chain combines TRBV10-3 with TRBJ1-2; 8 nucleotides match TRBD1. J lost 5 bases, V lost 9 bases, and 8 bases had no gene match. Germline CDR1 is ENHRY and CDR2 is SYGVKD. The CDR3 runs 13 residues.

In its sample, this clone was seen a few times. The V and J genes are TRBV10-1 and TRBJ2-3, with TRBD2 matching 9 bases. CDR3 length: 14 residues. Per germline, CDR1 WNHNN and CDR2 SYGVQD (reference sequence). J was trimmed by 2 bases and V by 10 bases; bases with no gene match: 7. CDR3 sequence (DNA): TGCGCCACTAATAGCGGGGGATCCACAGATACGCAGTATTTT. It specifies CATNSGGSTDTQYF.